The 16 T cell receptor beta chains below all came from one sample that was sequenced in a study of T cells after yellow fever vaccination. TCRdb recomputed calls from the 5' RACE reads with MiXCR, one row per CDR3 protein. The sample has about 510,000 distinct CDR3 sequences, just over 20% seen once. The sample here was PBMCs, taken roughly 20 days after the first yellow fever vaccination. The receptor set was obtained from a man aged 18 to 35 who received the YFV17D yellow fever vaccine.

This clonotype has just a few counts. The chain is built from TRBV20-1 and TRBJ2-2; D gene ambiguous. CDR1 DFQATT and CDR2 SNEGSKA come from the germline V gene (reference sequence). V dropped 3 bases and J dropped 0 bases, with 11 bases sitting between them. This CDR3 has 15 amino acids. The CDR3 region is CSASDGSANTGELFF. CDR3 DNA sequence: TGCAGTGCTAGCGACGGGTCGGCGAACACCGGGGAGCTGTTTTTT.

This clonotype was picked up a small number of times. The chain is built from TRBV28 and TRBJ2-7; D not certain. The CDR3 consists of 14 residues. Germline loops: CDR1 MDHEN, CDR2 SYDVKM. V lost 3 bases and J lost 0, with 9 bases in between. CDR3: CASSFLHSSYEQYV. In nucleotides, the CDR3 is TGTGCCAGCAGTTTTTTACACAGCTCCTACGAGCAGTACGTC.

This clonotype was seen a few times. The chain uses TRBV5-1 and TRBJ1-4; 7 bases match TRBD1. Germline CDR1 reads SGHRS; CDR2 reads YFSETQ. V lost 6 bases, J lost 5 bases, and 4 bases stayed unmatched. This CDR3 has 13 residues. CDR3 bases: TGCGCCAGCAAAGAGACAGGGAATGAAAAACTGTTTTTT. Translation: CASKETGNEKLFF.

A single count supports this clonotype. The rearrangement joins TRBV5-1 to TRBJ1-5; TRBD1 agrees at 7 bases. The V and J ends lost 4 bases and 1 base, in that order; junction bases with no gene match: 5. Germline V CDR1 and CDR2: SGHRS, YFSETQ. CDR3 length: 15 residues. The DNA for the CDR3 is TGCGCCAGCAGCCCACAGGGGCTCAGCAATCAGCCCCAGCATTTT. Translating gives CASSPQGLSNQPQHF. Full variable domain (missing parts from reference TRBV5-1 and TRBJ1-5): KAGVTQTPRYLIKTRGQQVTLSCSPISGHRSVSWYQQTPGQGLQFLFEYFSETQRNKGNFPGRFSGRQFSNSRSEMNVSTLELGDSALYLCASSPQGLSNQPQHFGDGTRLSIL.

V gene TRBV24-1 combines with J gene TRBJ2-5, with D perhaps TRBD2 (6 bases). The ends were cut back, 3 bases at V and 7 bases at J, with 14 bases in the middle. Germline V lookup: CDR1 KGHDR, CDR2 SFDVKD. The CDR3 is made up of 14 amino acids. CDR3 sequence (DNA): TGTGCCACCAGTGATCCGGGACTGGAAGGGACCCAGTACTTC. Protein sequence: CATSDPGLEGTQYF.

The J gene is TRBJ2-3, the V gene TRBV4-3, with TRBD2 matching 11 bases. V was pared by 0 bases and J by 6 bases, with 8 bases of the junction left unmatched. Germline CDR1 is LGHNA and CDR2 is YSLEER. The length of the CDR3 is 17 residues. This CDR3 is CASSQDLSTSGEDTQYF. The CDR3, as DNA: TGCGCCAGCAGCCAAGATCTGTCGACTAGCGGGGAGGATACGCAGTATTTT.

This clonotype was seen more than once but under ten times. The V and J genes are TRBV12-3 or TRBV12-4 and TRBJ2-3, with D hard to call. The V end lost 5 bases, the J end lost 8 bases, and 11 bases lay between the germline ends. The CDR3 extends over 12 amino acids. The DNA of the CDR3 is TGTGCCAGCAGTCCGACCATGGGTACGCAGTATTTT. Translating it yields CASSPTMGTQYF.

This clonotype showed up just a few times. This chain links TRBV7-2 with TRBJ2-2; no clear D gene. CDR3 length equals 15 residues. Germline loops: CDR1 SGHTA, CDR2 FQGNSA. Trimming shortened V by 0 bases and J by 9 bases, and 14 bases separated the two germline ends. The CDR3 loop is CASSLAHPLPRELFF. For the CDR3, the DNA is TGTGCCAGCAGCTTAGCGCATCCACTCCCGAGGGAGCTGTTTTTT. Full variable domain (missing parts from reference TRBV7-2 and TRBJ2-2): GAGVSQSPSNKVTEKGKDVELRCDPISGHTALYWYRQSLGQGLEFLIYFQGNSAPDKSGLPSDRFSAERTGGSVSTLTIQRTQQEDSAVYLCASSLAHPLPRELFFGEGSRLTVL.

The chain joins TRBV19 to TRBJ2-3, with TRBD1 matching 10 bases. This CDR3 is 17 amino acids long. Germline CDR1 LNHDA, CDR2 SQIVND (reference sequence). V was pared by 5 bases and J by 2 bases, with 10 bases of the junction left unmatched. CDR3 DNA sequence: TGTGCCAGTAGTCTACGGGACAGGGGATCCCTCACAGATACGCAGTATTTT. It specifies CASSLRDRGSLTDTQYF.

This clonotype has a count of ten or more. The chain links TRBV19 to TRBJ1-3; no clear D gene. CDR1 and CDR2 from the germline V gene are LNHDA and SQIVND (reference sequence). This CDR3 region has 15 residues. The V end was cut by 3 bases, the J end by 2 bases, with 11 bases between. CDR3 DNA: TGTGCCAGTAGTATTGCCGGGCCTGCTGGAAACACCATATATTTT. It encodes CASSIAGPAGNTIYF.

This clonotype appeared a few times. The V and J genes are TRBV4-2 and TRBJ2-3; D not certain. Per germline, CDR1 LGHNA and CDR2 YNFKEQ. This CDR3 is 17 amino acids long. The V end lost 0 bases, the J end lost 2 bases, and 15 bases lay between the germline ends. For the CDR3, the DNA is TGTGCCAGCAGCCAAGAGGCGGAACAAGTTTTCACAGATACGCAGTATTTT. Residues: CASSQEAEQVFTDTQYF.

This clonotype has more than one count but fewer than ten. The chain recombines TRBV10-3 with TRBJ1-1; D is perhaps TRBD1 (5 bases). The germline V gene has CDR1 ENHRY and CDR2 SYGVKD. CDR3 length equals 13 residues. V lost 7 bases and J 1 base, leaving 10 bases between the germline ends. CDR3 loop: CAIKAGGNTEAFF. Here the CDR3 DNA reads TGTGCCATCAAGGCGGGGGGGAACACTGAAGCTTTCTTT.

The chain couples TRBV5-4 to TRBJ1-2, with D perhaps matching TRBD1 (5 bases). V lost 1 base, J lost 6 bases, and 19 bases lay in between. CDR1 SGHNT and CDR2 YYREEE come from the germline V gene (reference sequence). This CDR3 is built from 16 residues. The CDR3 sequence is CASSLSLTGKGHGYTF. CDR3 in DNA: TGTGCCAGCAGCTTGAGTCTCACAGGCAAGGGCCATGGCTACACCTTC.

The rearrangement uses TRBV6-2 or TRBV6-3 and TRBJ1-1, with 8 nucleotides matching TRBD1. The ends lost 7 bases at V and 3 bases at J; junction bases unmatched: 4. Germline values: CDR1 MNHEY, CDR2 SVGEGT. This CDR3 is 13 amino acids long. The CDR3 DNA sequence: TGTGCCAGCACCCTACAGGGGGACACTGAAGCTTTCTTT. Protein sequence: CASTLQGDTEAFF.

The count of this clonotype is one. The chain combines TRBV18 with TRBJ2-7; TRBD1 matches 11 bases. This CDR3 is 15 amino acids long. J gave up 4 bases and V 5 bases, and 7 bases lay outside the gene matches. Germline-derived CDR1 and CDR2 are KGHSH and LQKENI. CDR3 residues: CASSSDRGRAYEQYF. CDR3 DNA: TGTGCCAGCTCATCGGACAGGGGGCGCGCGTACGAGCAGTACTTC.

The chain recombines TRBV12-3 or TRBV12-4 with TRBJ2-1, with 7 bases identical to TRBD1. The CDR3 totals 16 residues. The ends lost 5 bases at V and 5 bases at J; junction bases unmatched: 12. The CDR3 region is CASSPGPHRGNNEQFF. The CDR3 nucleotides are TGTGCCAGCAGTCCAGGCCCCCACAGGGGCAACAATGAGCAGTTCTTC.